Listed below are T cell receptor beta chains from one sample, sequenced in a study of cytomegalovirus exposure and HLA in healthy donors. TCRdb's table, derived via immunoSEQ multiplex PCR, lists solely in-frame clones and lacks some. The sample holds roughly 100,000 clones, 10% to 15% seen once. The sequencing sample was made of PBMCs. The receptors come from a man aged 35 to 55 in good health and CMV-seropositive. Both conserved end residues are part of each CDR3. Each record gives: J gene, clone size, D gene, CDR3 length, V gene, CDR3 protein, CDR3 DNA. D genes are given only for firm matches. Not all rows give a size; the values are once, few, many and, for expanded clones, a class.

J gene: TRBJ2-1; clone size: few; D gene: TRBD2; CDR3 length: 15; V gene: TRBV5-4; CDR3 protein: CASRTGTSAYNEQFF; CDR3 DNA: TGTGCCAGCAGGACAGGGACTAGCGCCTACAATGAGCAGTTCTTC
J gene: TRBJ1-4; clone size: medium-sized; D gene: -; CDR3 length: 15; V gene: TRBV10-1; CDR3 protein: CASSESLDTREKLFF; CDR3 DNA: TGCGCCAGCAGTGAGTCGTTGGACACTCGTGAAAAACTGTTTTTT
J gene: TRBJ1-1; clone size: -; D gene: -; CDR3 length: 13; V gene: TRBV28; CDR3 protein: CASRRYRNTEAFF; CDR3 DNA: TGTGCCAGCAGGAGATATCGAAACACTGAAGCTTTCTTT
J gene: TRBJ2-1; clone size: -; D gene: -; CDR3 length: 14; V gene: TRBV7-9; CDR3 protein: CASSRGGSYNEQFF; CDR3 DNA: TGTGCCAGCAGCCGTGGCGGGTCGTACAATGAGCAGTTCTTC
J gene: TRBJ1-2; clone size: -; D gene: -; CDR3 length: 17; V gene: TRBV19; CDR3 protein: CASSTGGQGAINYGYTF; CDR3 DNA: TGTGCCAGTAGTACCGGGGGGCAGGGCGCAATTAACTATGGCTACACCTTC
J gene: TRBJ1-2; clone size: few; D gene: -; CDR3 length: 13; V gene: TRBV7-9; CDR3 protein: CASSLGSGYGYTF; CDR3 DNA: TGTGCCAGCAGCTTAGGGAGTGGCTATGGCTACACCTTC
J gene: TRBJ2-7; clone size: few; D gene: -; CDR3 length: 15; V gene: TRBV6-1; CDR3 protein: CASRMRGGPSYEQYF; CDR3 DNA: TGTGCCAGCAGGATGAGGGGGGGGCCCTCCTACGAGCAGTACTTC
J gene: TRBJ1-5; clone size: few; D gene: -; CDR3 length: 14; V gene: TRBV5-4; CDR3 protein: CASSLGGGNQPQHF; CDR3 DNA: TGTGCCAGCAGCTTAGGAGGGGGCAATCAGCCCCAGCATTTT
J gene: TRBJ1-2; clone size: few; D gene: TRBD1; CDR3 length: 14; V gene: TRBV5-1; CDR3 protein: CASSGGQGIYGYTF; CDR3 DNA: TGCGCCAGCAGCGGAGGACAGGGGATCTATGGCTACACCTTC
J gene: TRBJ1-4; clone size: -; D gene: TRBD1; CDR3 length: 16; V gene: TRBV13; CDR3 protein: CASSLRSGTGDEKLFF; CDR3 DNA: TGTGCCAGCAGCTTACGGTCCGGGACAGGGGACGAAAAACTGTTTTTT
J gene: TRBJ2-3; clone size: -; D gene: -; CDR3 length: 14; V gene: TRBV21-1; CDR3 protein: CATSGTRPTDTQYF; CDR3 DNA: TGTGCCACCTCCGGGACAAGACCCACAGATACGCAGTATTTT
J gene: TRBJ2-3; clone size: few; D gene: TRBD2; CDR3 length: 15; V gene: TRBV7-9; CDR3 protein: CASSLELAGGDTQYF; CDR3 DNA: TGTGCCAGCAGCTTAGAACTAGCGGGCGGAGATACGCAGTATTTT
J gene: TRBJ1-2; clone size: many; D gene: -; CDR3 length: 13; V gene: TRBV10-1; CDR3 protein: CASSEYRTAGYTF; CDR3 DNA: TGCGCCAGCAGTGAATATCGGACTGCCGGCTACACCTTC
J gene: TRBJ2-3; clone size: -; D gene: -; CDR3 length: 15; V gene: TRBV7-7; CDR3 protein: CASSHSHTSTDTQYF; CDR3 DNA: TGTGCTAGCAGCCATAGCCACACTAGCACAGATACGCAGTATTTT